The rows below give T cell receptor beta chains drawn from one sample of a study of identifying expanded T cells in peripheral blood. Measured with immunoSEQ multiplex PCR; TCRdb has only the in-frame clones, and not every one. In the table there are approximately 85,000 clones, 84% of which are singletons. Sequencing used blood. Every receptor here comes from a person between 18 and 75 years old in good health. Both conserved end residues are part of each CDR3.

CASSLGLAADTQYF,TRBV7-3
CASSVNREFDDEQYF,TRBV19
CASSEVGGLYQPQHF,TRBV6-1
CASSPALREADTQYF,TRBV4-2
CASSPGRGGQPQHF,TRBV5-5
CASSLVFGRGTDTQYF,TRBV5-8
CASSPPTGRVYEQYF,TRBV18
CASSAGDPYNEQFF,TRBV6-4
CASSLVRGGFNYGYTF,TRBV7-2
CASSLVASGTDTQYF,TRBV5-6
CASSQNRGGNTEAFF,TRBV18
CASSGGAFSYEQYF,TRBV9
CASSIGTGPYGYTF,TRBV19
CASSQDRRDTIYF,TRBV4-1
CASSPLGYEQYF,TRBV11-1
CASSSRGGALGYTF,TRBV9
CASSLVGWTSGFQETQYF,TRBV5-1
CASSRSGPGTGELFF,TRBV2
CASSDQGGTQYF,TRBV6-4
CASSPRLAIQLSDEQYF,TRBV4-3
CASSYSRLPSYEQYF,TRBV6-5
CASSLAGTTPEGQYF,TRBV7-8
CSVEDGGGNTEAFF,TRBV29-1
CASNLAGGPYEQYF,TRBV28
CASSLGGLESTQYF,TRBV28
CASSMPQGNYGYTF,TRBV5-4
CASSLGGQSRTSEKLFF,TRBV5-4
CASSPPTGGSSYNEQFF,TRBV18
CASRPSGRSRNTQYF,TRBV7-2
CASSLLGGGPAGELFF,TRBV7-2
CASSLDTNYGYTF,TRBV7-3
CASSADRELYEQYF,TRBV5-1
CSTRGGETQYF,TRBV29-1
CASSMRTGEAFF,TRBV19
CASSTQGAGEKLFF,TRBV5-4
CASSLEGVTTEAFF,TRBV5-1
CASSIDPGRNTQYF,TRBV19
CASRTTGNSNQPQHF,TRBV6-5
CASSLFGAAYNEQFF,TRBV7-2
CASSDGTGPYEQYF,TRBV5-4
CASSLGRLSGRGDTQYF,TRBV11-2